One sample yielded the 5 T cell receptor beta chains listed below, sequenced in a study of regulatory T cells in long-lasting Graves disease. Arm-PCR with iRepertoire HTBI primers amplified the CDR3 regions for these TCR beta libraries. Each CDR3 protein is one row after TCRdb ran MiXCR on the multiplex PCR reads. The table shows a few hundred thousand distinct CDR3 sequences, with around a quarter occurring only once. The time point was: persistent/refractory GD, antithyroid drugs over 5 years with positive TRAb. RNA isolated from PBMCs was used to make the TCR library. This specimen was peripheral blood mononuclear cells (PBMCs), taken when the disease was refractory, from a patient treated with antithyroid drugs. These receptors originate from a female donor with Graves disease.

The CDR3 loop reads CSAKYLQRGGVYEQYF. The CDR3 bases are TGCAGTGCTAAATATCTCCAGAGGGGGGGGGTCTACGAGCAGTACTTC. This rearrangement joins TRBV20-1 to TRBJ2-7; possible D gene TRBD2, 7 bases. Per germline, CDR1 DFQATT and CDR2 SNEGSKA (reference sequence). Between the trimmed V and J ends, which lost 4 bases and 3 bases, there was a span of 22 bases. This CDR3 has 16 residues.

This clonotype was seen a few times. V gene TRBV4-1 combines with J gene TRBJ1-2; unclear D gene. The germline gives CDR1 MGHRA, CDR2 YSYEKL. The V gene lost 0 bases and the J gene lost 12 bases, with 20 bases spanning the gap. This CDR3 has 15 amino acids. The CDR3 protein is CASSQDRVSNSVDTF. DNA for the CDR3: TGCGCCAGCAGCCAAGATCGGGTGTCAAATTCCGTTGACACCTTC.

The count of this clonotype is one. No conserved phenylalanine or tryptophan is present at the end of the CDR3, so a read error is the likely explanation. This chain connects TRBV9 to TRBJ2-2; D call uncertain. This CDR3 is 13 amino acids long. CDR1 SGDLS and CDR2 YYNGEE come from the germline V gene. The V gene lost 4 bases and the J gene lost 1 base, with 5 bases spanning the gap. Written as DNA, the CDR3 is TGTGCCAGCAGCAAACTGAACACCGGGGAGCTGTTTCTT. Its protein is CASSKLNTGELFL.

The DNA for the CDR3 is TGTGCCAGCAGCTTTCGGACATATACGCAGTATTTT. Amino acids: CASSFRTYTQYF. The chain employs TRBV7-2 and TRBJ2-3; a possible D gene is TRBD1 (5 bases). Trimming removed 3 bases from V and 7 bases from J, with 8 bases in between. Germline lookup yields CDR1 SGHTA and CDR2 FQGNSA. The CDR3 loop spans 12 amino acids.

This chain joins TRBV18 and TRBJ2-5, with 7 bases matching TRBD1. With V trimmed by 4 bases and J by 2 bases, 16 bases remained unmatched. From germline, CDR1 is KGHSH and CDR2 LQKENI. This CDR3 is built from 18 residues. Here the CDR3 DNA reads TGTGCCAGCTCACGTTCTTTGGGACAGAGAGGAGATCAAGAGACCCAGTACTTC. Translation: CASSRSLGQRGDQETQYF.